The 17 T cell receptor beta chains below all came from one sample that was sequenced in a study of cytomegalovirus exposure and HLA in healthy donors. Amplification used 60 Vbeta primers and 13 Jbeta primers. Assay used: immunoSEQ multiplex PCR; TCRdb lists only in-frame clones, some missing. The sample lists 160,000 or so clones; around 81% were seen once. The sample taken for sequencing was PBMCs. The receptors were sampled from a man aged 40-50 years in good health and CMV-seronegative.

This chain connects TRBV15 to TRBJ2-2; the match to TRBD1 covers 7 bases. V lost 4 bases to trimming and J lost 2 bases; unmatched junction nucleotides: 10. From germline, CDR1 is LNHNV and CDR2 YYDKDF (reference sequence). The CDR3 is 17 amino acids. This CDR3 reads CATSKFAGTVNTGELFF. Here the CDR3 DNA reads TGTGCCACCAGCAAATTCGCCGGGACAGTCAACACCGGGGAGCTGTTTTTT.

The sample holds a few counts of this clone. V is TRBV27 and J is TRBJ1-4, with 7 bases that match TRBD1. With 5 bases clipped from V and 3 bases from J, the junction kept 9 bases outside the gene matches. The CDR3 runs to 16 residues. Germline-derived CDR1 and CDR2 are MNHEY and SMNVEV (reference sequence). CDR3 DNA sequence: TGTGCCAGCAGTCGCAGGGGGTTGAGATCTAATGAAAAACTGTTTTTT. This translates into CASSRRGLRSNEKLFF.

This clone was observed a few times. This chain connects TRBV19 to TRBJ1-1, with D possibly TRBD1 on 6 matching bases. The CDR3 is 15 residues long. Trimming left V 3 bases short and J 1 base short, with 12 bases between. The germline CDR1 and CDR2 sequences are LNHDA and SQIVND (reference sequence). The CDR3: CASSITGLSNTEAFF. The DNA of the CDR3 is TGTGCCAGTAGTATTACAGGGCTTTCGAACACTGAAGCTTTCTTT.

J is TRBJ2-7 and V is TRBV9; TRBD2 matches at 7 bases. The CDR3 spans 13 residues. Looked up from germline, CDR1 is SGDLS and CDR2 is YYNGEE. Trimming took 0 bases from V and 7 from J; bases not matched to a gene: 4. CDR3 coding DNA: TGTGCCAGCAGCGTAGAGGGAGGGAGTGAGCAGTACTTC. It translates to CASSVEGGSEQYF.

The chain has TRBV10-3 and TRBJ2-5, with D tentatively TRBD1 (6 bases). The CDR3 is made up of 14 amino acids. The germline V and J ends were trimmed by 6 bases and 2 bases, with 13 bases remaining between them. In germline, CDR1 is ENHRY, CDR2 SYGVKD. The CDR3 DNA is TGTGCCATCAGAGAAACAGGGTCGCAAGAGACCCAGTACTTC. It codes for CAIRETGSQETQYF.

The CDR3 bases are TGTGCCAGCAGCAGGGGAGTTGAAGCTTTCTTT. This codes for CASSRGVEAFF. The chain uses TRBV6-5 and TRBJ1-1, with a possible D match to TRBD1 (6 bases). There are 11 residues in the CDR3. Trimming took 6 bases from V and 7 from J, leaving 9 bases between them. Per the germline V gene, CDR1 is MNHEY and CDR2 is SVGAGI.

This chain links TRBV6-1 with TRBJ2-7; D possibly corresponds to TRBD2 (5 bases). The CDR3 totals 16 residues. Per germline, CDR1 MNHNS and CDR2 SASEGT. With 2 bases removed from V and 4 bases from J, the gap between germline ends came to 18 bases. The DNA for the CDR3 is TGTGCCAGCAGTGAAATTGTGAGGGCCCAAGGTTACGAGCAGTACTTC. It encodes CASSEIVRAQGYEQYF.

The gene calls are TRBV9 and TRBJ2-5; 8 bases map to TRBD2. Gene TRBJ2-7 matches the end of the DNA better, so the J call may be wrong. The germline CDR1 and CDR2 sequences are SGDLS and YYNGEE. This CDR3 has 18 amino acids. CDR3 region: CASSPQKAGELSSYEQYF. The CDR3 region has the DNA TGTGCCAGCAGCCCCCAGAAAGCGGGGGAATTATCCTCCTACGAGCAGTACTTC.

This clone was recorded a few times. The genes are TRBV29-1 and TRBJ2-3; possibly TRBD2 for D (7 bases). Germline CDR1 is SQVTM and CDR2 is ANQGSEA. This CDR3 has 15 residues. Trimming took 2 bases from V and 7 from J, leaving 19 bases between them. CDR3 bases: TGCAGCGTTGAAAGAGGGGGGGCCAGGGCAAATACGCAGTATTTT. Amino acids: CSVERGGARANTQYF.

The chain recombines TRBV6-5 with TRBJ2-7, with TRBD1 matching over 7 bases. V lost 10 bases, J lost 7 bases, and 7 bases stayed unmatched. This CDR3 region has 11 residues. The germline CDR1 and CDR2 sequences are MNHEY and SVGAGI. The DNA of the CDR3 is TGTGCCATCATGTTCAGGGGGGAGCAGTACTTC. Translating it yields CAIMFRGEQYF.

This chain joins TRBV7-9 and TRBJ2-7; a possible D gene is TRBD1 (5 bases). The germline V gene encodes CDR1 SEHNR and CDR2 FQNEAQ (reference sequence). Trimming removed 6 bases at V and 1 base at J, with 7 bases between. The length of the CDR3 is 12 residues. In DNA form, the CDR3 reads TGTGCCAGCAGTCGACAGTCCTACGAGCAGTACTTC. Protein product: CASSRQSYEQYF.

This chain joins TRBV7-9 and TRBJ2-3, with D possibly TRBD1 on 5 matching bases. The CDR3 runs 17 residues. Trimming removed 5 bases at V and 1 base at J, with 19 bases between. From germline, CDR1 is SEHNR and CDR2 FQNEAQ (reference sequence). The CDR3 loop is CASSPKDSLLGTDTQYF. The CDR3 DNA reads TGTGCCAGCAGCCCGAAAGACAGCCTATTGGGCACAGATACGCAGTATTTT.

In nucleotides, the CDR3 is TGTGCCAGCAGCTTAATGGCAGGGTCTTACAATGAGCAGTTCTTC. Protein product: CASSLMAGSYNEQFF. The rearrangement links TRBV7-3 to TRBJ2-1; possible D gene TRBD1, 5 bases. The germline CDR1 and CDR2 sequences are SGHTA and FQGTGA. The CDR3 is 15 residues long. The V and J ends lost 1 base and 4 bases respectively, with 11 bases between them.

This clone showed up just once. J is TRBJ1-2 and V is TRBV4-3, with D unresolved. Germline V CDR1 and CDR2: LGHNA, YSLEER. V shed 0 bases and J shed 7 bases, with 12 bases lying between them. This CDR3 comprises 14 residues. The CDR3 DNA is TGCGCCAGCAGCCAAGATCGGGAAAACGGTGGCTACACCTTC. It is translated as CASSQDRENGGYTF.

The chain carries TRBV2 and TRBJ1-1; D unclear. CDR3 length equals 12 residues. CDR1 SNHLY and CDR2 FYNNEI come from the germline V gene. Between the trimmed V and J ends, which lost 6 bases and 0 bases, there was a span of 5 bases. The CDR3 coding sequence is TGTGCCAGCAGATCTATGAACACTGAAGCTTTCTTT. Translating it yields CASRSMNTEAFF.

About this clone: Because the CDR3 is missing its conserved closing phenylalanine or tryptophan, this is likely a read error. The DNA is left out, because the CDR3 cannot be placed on it with certainty; the CDR3 is given as TCRdb lists it. The gene calls are TRBV5-6 and TRBJ1-4. Germline loops: CDR1 SGHDT, CDR2 YYEEEE. The CDR3 numbers 12 amino acids, ends counted. The chain's CDR3 is CASSRWGGVVFV.

This sequence joins TRBV11-2 and TRBJ1-1, with D unclear. V shed 0 bases and J shed 4 bases, with 6 bases lying between them. The CDR3 has 13 residues. Germline CDR1 SGHAT, CDR2 FQNNGV. This CDR3 is CASSLEYSTEAFF. As DNA, the CDR3 is TGTGCCAGCAGCTTAGAATACAGCACTGAAGCTTTCTTT.